These T cell receptor beta chains were read from a single sample in a study of blood T cell repertoires in COVID-19. TCRdb's table, derived via immunoSEQ multiplex PCR, lists solely in-frame clones and lacks some. This sample yields more than 200,000 clones, of which roughly 80% are seen a single time; roughly a tenth belongs to the top ten. Sequencing was performed on peripheral blood. These receptor sequences come from an elderly woman with COVID-19, enrolled during active disease. The CDR3 runs from the conserved cysteine through the conserved F or W. D genes are given only for firm matches. Some rows have no size entry. The others give once, few or many, or a class for an expanded clone.

j_call v_call clone_size d_call cdr3_length cdr3_nt cdr3_aa
TRBJ1-1 TRBV5-1 NA TRBD1 14 TGCGCCAGCTTATCCGGGACAGGGAACACTGAAGCTTTCTTT CASLSGTGNTEAFF
TRBJ2-1 TRBV3-1/TRBV3-2 NA TRBD2 16 TGTGCCAGCAGACCCAAGCGGGGGGCCCATAAGAATGAGCAGTTCTTC CASRPKRGAHKNEQFF
TRBJ2-2 TRBV28 NA TRBD1 15 TGTGCCAGCAGTTCGGGACAGGGGGACACCGGGGAGCTGTTTTTT CASSSGQGDTGELFF
TRBJ1-4 TRBV5-5 once NA 13 TGTGCCAGCAGCTTGAGAGGATATGAAAAACTGTTTTTT CASSLRGYEKLFF
TRBJ1-5 TRBV3-1/TRBV3-2 NA NA 13 TGTGCCAGCAGCCAAGACATTAATCAGCCCCAGCATTTT CASSQDINQPQHF
TRBJ2-3 TRBV27 NA TRBD2 18 TGTGCCAGCAGTTTAGGGACTAGCGGGGGGGCCGGCACAGATACGCAGTATTTT CASSLGTSGGAGTDTQYF
TRBJ2-7 TRBV27 NA TRBD1 12 TGTGCCAGCAGTCTCGACAGGGGGCGGCAGTACTTC CASSLDRGRQYF
TRBJ1-2 TRBV3-1/TRBV3-2 few TRBD1 16 TGTGCCAGCAGCCAAGAAGGGACAGGGGGCTTTCGGGGCTACACCTTC CASSQEGTGGFRGYTF
TRBJ2-3 TRBV7-2 NA TRBD2 17 TGTGCCAGCAGCCCAGAACTAGCGGGGGGGCCTACAGATACGCAGTATTTT CASSPELAGGPTDTQYF
TRBJ2-7 TRBV6-2/TRBV6-3 NA NA 13 TGTGCCAGCAGCCCCGGGACAACCTACGAGCAGTACTTC CASSPGTTYEQYF
TRBJ1-4 TRBV6-1 NA NA 17 TGTGCCAGCAGTGAAGCGCTCGGGTACAGGGAAAGTGAAAAACTGTTTTTT CASSEALGYRESEKLFF
TRBJ2-3 TRBV6-2/TRBV6-3 NA TRBD2 17 TGTGCCAGCAGTTACTCTGGTAGCGGGGGGGCCAGGGATACGCAGTATTTT CASSYSGSGGARDTQYF
TRBJ2-7 TRBV5-4 NA NA 14 TGTGCCAGCAGTCCAACAGGGTCACCCTACGAGCAGTACTTC CASSPTGSPYEQYF
TRBJ1-6 TRBV5-6 NA NA 15 TGTGCCAGCAGCCTGCGGGACGCTGAGTTGATGGCCCTCCACTTT CASSLRDAELMALHF
TRBJ1-6 TRBV19 NA TRBD1 16 TGTGCCAGTAGCTCACAGGGGGCTATGGGGCATTCACCCCTCCACTTT CASSSQGAMGHSPLHF
TRBJ1-1 TRBV24-1 NA TRBD1 14 TGTGCCACCAGGGGACAGGGGCTTAACACTGAAGCTTTCTTT CATRGQGLNTEAFF
TRBJ2-7 TRBV7-2 NA TRBD1 14 TGTGCCAGCAGCTTGGGACAGGGGGACTACGAGCAGTACTTC CASSLGQGDYEQYF
TRBJ2-1 TRBV3-1/TRBV3-2 NA TRBD2 17 TGTGCCAGCACCCAGGGGTTAGCGGGGGGGCTAAACAATGAGCAGTTCTTC CASTQGLAGGLNNEQFF
TRBJ2-1 TRBV6-5 NA TRBD1 15 TGTGCCAGCAGTTACCCGGGACAGGGGAATTTTGAGCAGTTCTTC CASSYPGQGNFEQFF
TRBJ2-7 TRBV7-2 NA TRBD2 17 TGTGCCAGCAGCTTAGGAGGAGCGGGAGGGGATTCCTACGAGCAGTACTTC CASSLGGAGGDSYEQYF
TRBJ1-1 TRBV10-3 NA NA 14 TGTGCCATCAGTGGTGGGGAGGTGCACACTGAAGCTTTCTTT CAISGGEVHTEAFF
TRBJ2-1 TRBV9 NA NA 15 TGTGCCAGCAGCGTAGAAGCAGGCTCCTACAATGAGCAGTTCTTC CASSVEAGSYNEQFF
TRBJ1-2 TRBV7-2 NA TRBD1 13 TGTGCCAGCAGCTTTACAGGGGGCGATGGCTACACCTTC CASSFTGGDGYTF
TRBJ2-2 TRBV7-2 NA TRBD1 15 TGTGCCAGCAGCCCGCAGGGGGCCGGCACCGGGGAGCTGTTTTTT CASSPQGAGTGELFF
TRBJ2-2 TRBV5-4 NA TRBD2 16 TGTGCCAGCAGCGTAAGCGGGGGGGCCGGTACCGGGGAGCTGTTTTTT CASSVSGGAGTGELFF
TRBJ1-1 TRBV28 NA TRBD1 15 TGTGCCAGCAAGGCCTCCGGACAGGGAAACACTGAAGCTTTCTTT CASKASGQGNTEAFF
TRBJ2-3 TRBV2 once TRBD1 15 TGTGCCAGCAGCTTCCAGGGGGTAGGCACAGATACGCAGTATTTT CASSFQGVGTDTQYF
TRBJ2-2 TRBV27 NA TRBD2 16 TGTGCCAGCAGTTTAGGCGGGGGGGGCCCGGTCGGGGAGCTGTTTTTT CASSLGGGGPVGELFF
TRBJ2-1 TRBV6-5 NA NA 15 TGTGCCAGCACCTCTGTGAACTCCCCAGGGAATGAGCAGTTCTTC CASTSVNSPGNEQFF
TRBJ1-1 TRBV10-3 NA TRBD1 13 TGTGCCATCAGAGATACAGGGGACACTGAAGCTTTCTTT CAIRDTGDTEAFF
TRBJ1-1 TRBV14 NA NA 13 TGTGCCAGCAGCCGTTCCCCGGGAGCTGAAGCTTTCTTT CASSRSPGAEAFF
TRBJ2-7 TRBV6-2/TRBV6-3 NA NA 15 TGTGCCAGCAGTTACGTCAGGGTGGGTACCTACGAGCAGTACTTC CASSYVRVGTYEQYF
TRBJ2-3 TRBV5-1 NA TRBD2 14 TGCGCCAGCAGCTTGATGCGGGGGGGAGATACGCAGTATTTT CASSLMRGGDTQYF
TRBJ1-5 TRBV5-1 NA NA 14 TGCGCCAGCAGCCGTGACAGTAGCAATCAGCCCCAGCATTTT CASSRDSSNQPQHF
TRBJ2-1 TRBV28 once TRBD2 14 TGTGCCAGCAGTTTGTCGGGGGGGTCGGGTGAGCAGTTCTTC CASSLSGGSGEQFF
TRBJ1-1 TRBV7-3 NA NA 13 TGTGCCAGCAGCTTAACTGCCGGGACAGAAGCTTTCTTT CASSLTAGTEAFF
TRBJ1-3 TRBV18 NA NA 15 TGTGCCAGCTCACCTCCGGGGAGCAATGGAAACACCATATATTTT CASSPPGSNGNTIYF
TRBJ1-3 TRBV7-2 NA TRBD1 16 TGTGCCAGCAGCCTCCAGACGGGACAGGCAAGAAACACCATATATTTT CASSLQTGQARNTIYF
TRBJ1-2 TRBV2 NA NA 14 TGTGCCAGCAGTGCTTGGGGGGAATTGGTAGGCTACACCTTC CASSAWGELVGYTF
TRBJ1-2 TRBV7-9 NA TRBD1 15 TGTGCCAGCAGCTTAAGTGGGGACAGGGGACGGGGCTACACCTTC CASSLSGDRGRGYTF
TRBJ1-1 TRBV2 NA TRBD1 17 TGTGCCAGCAGTCCAGACAGGGGCGTCGTTGGGAACACTGAAGCTTTCTTT CASSPDRGVVGNTEAFF
TRBJ2-2 TRBV11-2 NA NA 16 TGTGCCAGCAGCGCCCGGGTAGGGGGGGCCACCGGGGAGCTGTTTTTT CASSARVGGATGELFF
TRBJ2-3 TRBV6-5 NA TRBD1 15 TGTGCCAGCAGGACTACGACAGGGAGATCCGATACGCAGTATTTT CASRTTTGRSDTQYF
TRBJ2-1 TRBV7-9 NA TRBD2 15 TGTGCCAGCAGCGAGCCGGGACTAGTGAGGAATGAGCAGTTCTTC CASSEPGLVRNEQFF
TRBJ2-7 TRBV7-3 NA TRBD1 12 TGTGCCAGCAGCCCCGGGACAGACGAGCAGTACTTC CASSPGTDEQYF
TRBJ2-7 TRBV7-2 NA TRBD2 15 TGTGCCAGCAGCTTAGCGGGGACTAGCGGCTACGAGCAGTACTTC CASSLAGTSGYEQYF
TRBJ1-5 TRBV4-1 NA TRBD1 16 TGCGCCAGCAGCCAACCGACAGGGGGTAGCAATCAGCCCCAGCATTTT CASSQPTGGSNQPQHF
TRBJ2-1 TRBV11-3 NA TRBD2 15 TGTGCCAGCAGCTTAAAGCGGGGGGGTTATCATGAGCAGTTCTTC CASSLKRGGYHEQFF
TRBJ1-5 TRBV15 NA TRBD1 17 TGTGCCACCAGCAGGCAGACCGGGACAGCTAACAATCAGCCCCAGCATTTT CATSRQTGTANNQPQHF
TRBJ2-1 TRBV6-5 few TRBD2 16 TGTGCCAGCAGTTACGGTACTAGCGGGGGGACTGGTGAGCAGTTCTTC CASSYGTSGGTGEQFF
TRBJ1-1 TRBV5-1 NA NA 18 TGCGCCAGCAGCTACCGGGACTCGGGTGAGAGAAAAAACACTGAAGCTTTCTTT CASSYRDSGERKNTEAFF
TRBJ1-4 TRBV2 few TRBD1 14 TGTGCCAGCAGCGGGACAGGGGTTGCGGAAAAACTGTTTTTT CASSGTGVAEKLFF
TRBJ1-6 TRBV2 NA TRBD1 16 TGTGCCAGCAGCGAAGGGACAGGGCCTCTAAATTCACCCCTCCACTTT CASSEGTGPLNSPLHF
TRBJ1-2 TRBV29-1 NA TRBD1 11 TGCAGCGTCCGGGACAGGGGTGGCTACACCTTC CSVRDRGGYTF
TRBJ2-5 TRBV19 NA NA 15 TGTGCCAGTAGTATCGCAGGGGGGCTTGTTGTGACCCAGTACTTC CASSIAGGLVVTQYF
TRBJ1-6 TRBV6-6 NA NA 14 TGTGCCAGCACGTTACAGGGTTATAATTCACCCCTCCACTTT CASTLQGYNSPLHF
TRBJ1-1 TRBV5-1 NA NA 14 TGCGCCAGCAGTTATGGAAACAGGAACACTGAAGCTTTCTTT CASSYGNRNTEAFF
TRBJ1-1 TRBV12-3/TRBV12-4 NA NA 13 TGTGCCAGCAGTACAGGTGTCGACACTGAAGCTTTCTTT CASSTGVDTEAFF
TRBJ2-5 TRBV18 NA TRBD1 13 TGTGCCAGCTCCGGGACAGTTCAAGAGACCCAGTACTTC CASSGTVQETQYF